This record concerns one TCR beta chain sequence. In the authors' methods: From reference gene primer amplification, estimates of nucleated cell counts were derived. Method: immunoSEQ multiplex PCR; TCRdb's copy keeps in-frame clones and lacks some. The DNA gave D and trimming, while V, J and clone size come from that table. The sample has under 200,000 clones, roughly nine tenths seen once. This specimen comes from a study of blood T cell repertoires in COVID-19. Looking at the study overall: Spain, Italy and the United States supplied samples that represented acute and convalescent COVID-19. Sample material is recorded as cDNA or gDNA derived from T cells, B-cell-depleted T cells, or PBMCs.

Germline CDR1 WNHNN, CDR2 SYGVQD (reference sequence). The CDR3 has 14 residues. Trimming pared 1 base from V and 2 bases from J, leaving 7 bases between. The chain combines TRBV10-1 with TRBJ2-3; no clear D gene. The receptor's source is a woman of 80 years or more in a cohort sampled during active or convalescent COVID-19. The source material was peripheral blood. CDR3 nucleotides: TGCGCCAGCAGTGAGTATGTCTCCACAGATACGCAGTATTTT. It specifies CASSEYVSTDTQYF.